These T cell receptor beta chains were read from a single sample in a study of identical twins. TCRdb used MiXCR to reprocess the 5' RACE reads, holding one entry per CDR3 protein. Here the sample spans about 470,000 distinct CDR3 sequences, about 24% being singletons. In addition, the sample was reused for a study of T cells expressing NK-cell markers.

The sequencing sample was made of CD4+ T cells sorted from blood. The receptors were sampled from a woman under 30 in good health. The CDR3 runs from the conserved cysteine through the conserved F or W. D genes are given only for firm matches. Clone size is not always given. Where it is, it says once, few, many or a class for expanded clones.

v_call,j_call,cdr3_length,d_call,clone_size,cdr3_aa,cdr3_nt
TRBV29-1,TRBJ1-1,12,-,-,CSVSRGDTEAFF,TGCAGCGTAAGCCGGGGGGACACTGAAGCTTTCTTT
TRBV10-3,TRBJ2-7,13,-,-,CAISGGRRYEQYF,TGTGCCATCAGTGGAGGGAGAAGGTACGAGCAGTACTTC
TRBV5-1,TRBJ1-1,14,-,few,CASSPERGGTEAFF,TGCGCCAGCAGCCCCGAACGGGGAGGCACTGAAGCTTTCTTT
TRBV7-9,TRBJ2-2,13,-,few,CASSHGLSGELFF,TGTGCCAGCAGCCACGGGTTGTCCGGGGAGCTGTTTTTT
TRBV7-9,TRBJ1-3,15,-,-,CASSRGLNSGNTIYF,TGTGCCAGCAGCCGAGGACTGAACTCTGGAAACACCATATATTTT
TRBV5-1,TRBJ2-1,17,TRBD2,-,CASSLAVIAGGHNEQFF,TGCGCCAGCAGCTTGGCCGTAATAGCGGGGGGCCACAATGAGCAGTTCTTC
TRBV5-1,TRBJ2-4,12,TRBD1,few,CASSLPGTEKYF,TGCGCCAGCAGCTTGCCCGGGACAGAAAAGTACTTC
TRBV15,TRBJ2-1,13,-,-,CATSRGPGNEQFF,TGTGCCACCAGCAGGGGACCGGGTAATGAGCAGTTCTTC
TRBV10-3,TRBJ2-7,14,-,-,CAISENKGRVEQYF,TGTGCCATCAGTGAGAACAAAGGGAGAGTCGAGCAGTACTTC
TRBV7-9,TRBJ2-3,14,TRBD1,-,CASNPGQGTDTQYF,TGTGCCAGCAACCCGGGACAGGGCACAGATACGCAGTATTTT
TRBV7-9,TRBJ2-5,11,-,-,CASVIEETQYF,TGTGCCAGCGTGATCGAAGAGACCCAGTACTTC
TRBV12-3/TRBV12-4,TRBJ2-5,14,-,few,CASTLASVKETQYF,TGTGCCAGCACTCTAGCGAGTGTTAAAGAGACCCAGTACTTC
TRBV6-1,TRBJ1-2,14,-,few,CASSEPGANYGYTF,TGTGCCAGCAGTGAGCCTGGGGCGAACTATGGCTACACCTTC
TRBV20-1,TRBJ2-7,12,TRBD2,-,CSARLAVYEQYF,TGCAGTGCTAGACTAGCGGTCTACGAGCAGTACTTC
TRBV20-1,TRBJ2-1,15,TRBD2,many,CSALTTSGRGNEQFF,TGCAGTGCCTTAACGACTAGCGGGAGGGGAAATGAGCAGTTCTTC